The sample holds many counts of the clone carrying this T cell receptor beta chain. The CDR3 length is 18 residues. Germline CDR1 SGHTA, CDR2 FQGNSA. V lost 5 bases to trimming and J lost 0 bases, with 23 bases between them. The extraction recovered at least 5 micrograms of total RNA per sample. The data were taken from a study of blood T cells in healthy people across ages. A J-beta primer mix and a sample-barcoded 5' primer were used in a second PCR of roughly 6 to 12 cycles. Each CDR3 protein gets one entry after TCRdb re-called the 5' RACE reads with MiXCR. The table shows around 1.5 million distinct CDR3 sequences, with roughly 60% occurring only once.

The sample was blood. The TCR was taken from a man aged 18 to 29 in good health. V gene TRBV7-2 combines with J gene TRBJ2-7; D uncertain. CDR3 sequence reads: CASSQEPADLWSSYEQYF. CDR3 bases: TGTGCCAGCAGCCAGGAACCGGCGGATTTGTGGAGCTCCTACGAGCAGTACTTC.